This TCR beta chain was sequenced during a study of breast tumors, draining lymph nodes, adjacent tissues. Notes on the study in general: Findings are consistent with lymph node origin and intratumoral expansion of most tumor T cells.

This clonotype was recorded many times. As yet, its antigen is unknown. The junction departs from germline at one end; a sequencing error may be responsible. TCRdb re-analysed the multiplex PCR reads in MiXCR, keeping a single row per CDR3 protein. The sample includes over 60,000 distinct CDR3 sequences, roughly 50% of them seen just once. The clonotype was recovered from a female donor with breast cancer. Some clones in this sample may be carry-over from other donors' samples. Material for sequencing was breast tumor tissue.

CDR3 sequence reads: CASNLPSAGGFTDTQYF. DNA for the CDR3: TGTGCCAGCAACTTACCTTCTGCGGGGGGCTTCACAGATACGCAGTATTTT. The rearrangement uses TRBV7-2 and TRBJ2-3; 8 positions agree with TRBD2. Germline V CDR1 and CDR2: SGHTA, FQGNSA. CDR3 length: 17 residues.